This TCR beta chain emerged from a study of cytomegalovirus exposure and HLA in healthy donors. Whole-study results and caveats: The authors confirmed in vitro that a few CMV-associated chains were specific for CMV antigens.

Sequencing used immunoSEQ multiplex PCR; TCRdb keeps in-frame clones, though not all of them. The profile shows 330,000 or so clones, 86% of them singletons. This CDR3 comprises 13 residues. CDR1 is SGHTA, CDR2 FQGNSA, per germline. V trimming: 6 bases; J trimming: 6 bases; junction bases outside the gene matches: 5. In its sample, this clone was seen once. Its antigen is still unknown. This TCR was sampled from a woman younger than 30 in good health and CMV-seronegative. The material sequenced was PBMCs. This chain connects TRBV7-2 to TRBJ2-7; 10 positions agree with TRBD2. The CDR3 here is CASRLAGAIEQYF. CDR3 bases: TGTGCCAGCAGGCTAGCGGGAGCCATCGAGCAGTACTTC.